Listed below are T cell receptor beta chains from one sample, sequenced in a study of blood T cell repertoires in COVID-19. Clones were sequenced by immunoSEQ multiplex PCR, and TCRdb holds only the in-frame ones, with some missing. Among some 130,000 clones listed, 80% to 90% were seen once. The specimen was peripheral blood. Receptor source: a man between 60 and 70 years old with COVID-19, enrolled during active disease. Each CDR3 is given with its conserved first and last residue. Each record gives: CDR3 protein, D gene, V gene, J gene. The D gene is left open where the match is weak.

cdr3_aa: CASTIQGNTEAFF
d_call: NA
v_call: TRBV6-6
j_call: TRBJ1-1

cdr3_aa: CASSGTDGNTEAFF
d_call: NA
v_call: TRBV9
j_call: TRBJ1-1

cdr3_aa: CASSYQRHSGANVLTF
d_call: NA
v_call: TRBV6-9
j_call: TRBJ2-6

cdr3_aa: CASSPGQGASEQFF
d_call: TRBD1
v_call: TRBV18
j_call: TRBJ2-1

cdr3_aa: CAFGRQTNTEAFF
d_call: NA
v_call: TRBV30
j_call: TRBJ1-1

cdr3_aa: CASSRRPQGSGNTIYF
d_call: NA
v_call: TRBV19
j_call: TRBJ1-3

cdr3_aa: CASSQESPDSANTGELFF
d_call: NA
v_call: TRBV4-3
j_call: TRBJ2-2

cdr3_aa: CASRADSGLSQPQHF
d_call: NA
v_call: TRBV27
j_call: TRBJ1-5

cdr3_aa: CASSPGGSRNEQFF
d_call: NA
v_call: TRBV6-4
j_call: TRBJ2-1

cdr3_aa: CASSQNSYNEQFF
d_call: NA
v_call: TRBV14
j_call: TRBJ2-1

cdr3_aa: CASSVSGGGNEQFF
d_call: TRBD2
v_call: TRBV9
j_call: TRBJ2-1

cdr3_aa: CASTGSSYNSPLHF
d_call: NA
v_call: TRBV30
j_call: TRBJ1-6

cdr3_aa: CASSSEFHQPQHF
d_call: NA
v_call: TRBV27
j_call: TRBJ1-5

cdr3_aa: CAHRQGNTEAFF
d_call: NA
v_call: TRBV30
j_call: TRBJ1-1

cdr3_aa: CASSPGWNTEAFF
d_call: NA
v_call: TRBV6-4
j_call: TRBJ1-1

cdr3_aa: CASSPGQGWDEKLFF
d_call: TRBD1
v_call: TRBV7-2
j_call: TRBJ1-4

cdr3_aa: CASSIGRYSNQPQHF
d_call: NA
v_call: TRBV19
j_call: TRBJ1-5

cdr3_aa: CASSEALTAGNTIYF
d_call: NA
v_call: TRBV6-1
j_call: TRBJ1-3

cdr3_aa: CASSPRSTQAKNIQYF
d_call: NA
v_call: TRBV3-1/TRBV3-2
j_call: TRBJ2-4

cdr3_aa: CASSQTGTGDTEAFF
d_call: TRBD1
v_call: TRBV9
j_call: TRBJ1-1

cdr3_aa: CASGLVGGAGGYTF
d_call: TRBD1
v_call: TRBV12-5
j_call: TRBJ1-2

cdr3_aa: CATSSTFRTGTTGELFF
d_call: TRBD1
v_call: TRBV15
j_call: TRBJ2-2

cdr3_aa: CASSIDPGARSQPQHF
d_call: NA
v_call: TRBV19
j_call: TRBJ1-5

cdr3_aa: CASSMGAGYTF
d_call: NA
v_call: TRBV19
j_call: TRBJ1-2

cdr3_aa: CASSPTETYGYTF
d_call: NA
v_call: TRBV4-1
j_call: TRBJ1-2

cdr3_aa: CASIDSQETQYF
d_call: NA
v_call: TRBV6-6
j_call: TRBJ2-5

cdr3_aa: CASSPGGRGGADTQYF
d_call: TRBD2
v_call: TRBV28
j_call: TRBJ2-3

cdr3_aa: CASSLFLRTGGNNEQFF
d_call: TRBD1
v_call: TRBV7-8
j_call: TRBJ2-1

cdr3_aa: CASSLLETQYF
d_call: NA
v_call: TRBV3-1/TRBV3-2
j_call: TRBJ2-5

cdr3_aa: CASSQAGGEEKLFF
d_call: TRBD1
v_call: TRBV4-3
j_call: TRBJ1-4

cdr3_aa: CASSSTGEGNTIYF
d_call: TRBD1
v_call: TRBV5-1
j_call: TRBJ1-3

cdr3_aa: CASSLIQARVGTQNTEAFF
d_call: NA
v_call: TRBV4-1
j_call: TRBJ1-1

cdr3_aa: CASSSRLSSGNTIYF
d_call: NA
v_call: TRBV11-2
j_call: TRBJ1-3

cdr3_aa: CASRQTLRDYNEQFF
d_call: NA
v_call: TRBV27
j_call: TRBJ2-1

cdr3_aa: CASSERGREGNSIYF
d_call: NA
v_call: TRBV6-1
j_call: TRBJ1-3

cdr3_aa: CASSKGGDSPLHF
d_call: NA
v_call: TRBV21-1
j_call: TRBJ1-6

cdr3_aa: CASSLVQGNEQFF
d_call: NA
v_call: TRBV5-4
j_call: TRBJ2-1

cdr3_aa: CASSFWGPNTGELFF
d_call: NA
v_call: TRBV6-5
j_call: TRBJ2-2

cdr3_aa: CASSYGQRNTEAFF
d_call: NA
v_call: TRBV6-6
j_call: TRBJ1-1

cdr3_aa: CASSPGGTGNTIYF
d_call: TRBD1
v_call: TRBV25-1
j_call: TRBJ1-3

cdr3_aa: CASSMAPDRYQETQYF
d_call: NA
v_call: TRBV19
j_call: TRBJ2-5

cdr3_aa: CASSLETGKNETQYF
d_call: TRBD1
v_call: TRBV7-9
j_call: TRBJ2-5

cdr3_aa: CASNLAAPSTQYF
d_call: NA
v_call: TRBV2
j_call: TRBJ2-3

cdr3_aa: CASSLMQGVQETQYF
d_call: TRBD1
v_call: TRBV7-9
j_call: TRBJ2-5

cdr3_aa: CASSFGGTEPLHF
d_call: NA
v_call: TRBV5-1
j_call: TRBJ1-6

cdr3_aa: CASSTRDSSTEAFF
d_call: NA
v_call: TRBV6-5
j_call: TRBJ1-1